The sequence of this T cell receptor (beta chain) was determined in a study of Ad26.COV2.S vaccination and SARS-CoV-2 variants. In the study overall: Ad26.COV2.S given intramuscularly, once or twice 56 days apart.

TCRdb keeps only in-frame clones here, not all; method: immunoSEQ multiplex PCR. The sample contains about 480,000 clones, approximately 88% of which appear only once. The V and J ends lost 3 bases and 9 bases, in that order; junction bases with no gene match: 15. The V gene's germline CDR1 is SGHRS and CDR2 YFSETQ. CDR3 length: 16 residues. The treatment: some 19 received Ad26.COV2.S at low or high dose, single or two shots; roughly five received placebo; per-sample allocation not given. It was on day 63 after the first vaccine or placebo injection that samples were taken. The sequence derives from a person aged 18-60 years who received the Ad26.COV2.S COVID-19 vaccine or a placebo. Material: peripheral blood, obtained in a trial of Ad26.COV2.S vaccine versus placebo. This sequence joins TRBV5-1 and TRBJ2-1; 7 nucleotides line up with TRBD2. The CDR3 DNA reads TGCGCCAGCAGCTCCCGAGCTAGCGGCGGAAGCGGTGAGCAGTTCTTC. Translated: CASSSRASGGSGEQFF.